Presented here are 26 T cell receptor beta chains from one specimen sequenced in a study of identical twins. TCRdb reprocessed the 5' RACE reads via MiXCR and lists one record per CDR3 protein. The data show about 190,000 distinct CDR3 sequences, approximately 15% seen once. These same records also appear under a second study, on T cells expressing NK-cell markers.

The material sequenced was CD8+ T cells sorted from blood. The source is a young woman in good health.

This clonotype was picked up a small number of times. This chain joins TRBV6-5 and TRBJ1-1; a possible D gene is TRBD1 (6 bases). There are 14 residues in the CDR3. Trimming shortened V by 0 bases and J by 6 bases, and 11 bases separated the two germline ends. Germline CDR1 is MNHEY and CDR2 is SVGAGI. The CDR3 sequence: CASSYSGGPAEAFF. The CDR3 DNA sequence: TGTGCCAGCAGTTACTCAGGGGGGCCCGCTGAAGCTTTCTTT.

The J gene is TRBJ2-7, the V gene TRBV7-9, with D perhaps matching TRBD1 or TRBD2 (6 bases each). Germline values: CDR1 SEHNR, CDR2 FQNEAQ (reference sequence). The CDR3 extends over 14 amino acids. Deletions cut 4 bases from V and 4 bases from J, with 14 bases between. The CDR3 region is CASSSRGEPYEQYF. In DNA, the CDR3 is TGTGCCAGCAGCTCAAGGGGGGAACCTTACGAGCAGTACTTC.

This clonotype has at least ten counts. V gene TRBV20-1 combines with J gene TRBJ2-2, with 7 bases lining up with TRBD1. This CDR3 has 14 residues. The germline gives CDR1 DFQATT, CDR2 SNEGSKA (reference sequence). V shed 3 bases, J shed 6 bases, and the junction held 7 bases outside the gene matches. The CDR3 sequence is CSASGQDRAGELFF. The CDR3 DNA is TGCAGTGCTAGCGGACAGGATCGGGCCGGGGAGCTGTTTTTT.

The chain links TRBV20-1 to TRBJ2-1, with 11 bases aligning to TRBD2. This CDR3 has 15 residues. V dropped 6 bases and J dropped 7; count of bases not matched to a gene: 11. CDR1 is DFQATT, CDR2 SNEGSKA, per germline (reference sequence). The CDR3 DNA is TGCAGTGCCAACCCCCCTAGCGGGAGGCTTAATGAGCAGTTCTTC. Its translation is CSANPPSGRLNEQFF.

The rearrangement links TRBV4-1 to TRBJ1-2, with 8 bases aligning to TRBD1. Germline assignment: CDR1 MGHRA and CDR2 YSYEKL. The CDR3 covers 15 residues. J gave up 4 bases and V 3 bases, and 7 bases lay outside the gene matches. CDR3 region: CASSHEDRAGYGYTF. CDR3 nucleotide sequence: TGCGCCAGCAGCCACGAGGACAGGGCCGGCTATGGCTACACCTTC.

Only a few counts were recorded for this clonotype. This sequence joins TRBV3-1 and TRBJ2-5; 7 nucleotides align to TRBD2. The CDR3 covers 16 residues. CDR1 is LGHDT and CDR2 is YNNKEL in the germline V gene (reference sequence). J was trimmed by 2 bases and V by 1 base; bases with no gene match: 7. As DNA, the CDR3 is TGTGCCAGCAGCCAAGTTCGACGGGGGGTTCAAGAGACCCAGTACTTC. Residues: CASSQVRRGVQETQYF.

The rearrangement joins TRBV20-1 to TRBJ2-1; 7 bases fit TRBD1. CDR1 is DFQATT and CDR2 is SNEGSKA in the germline V gene (reference sequence). This CDR3 spans 16 amino acids. The V segment lost 6 bases and the J segment 2 bases; nucleotides outside the gene matches: 13. The CDR3 sequence is CSAPQDRPGTYNEQFF. The DNA for the CDR3 is TGCAGTGCCCCCCAGGACAGGCCAGGGACCTACAATGAGCAGTTCTTC.

This rearrangement joins TRBV7-2 to TRBJ2-1; D remains ambiguous. Trimming removed 7 bases at V and 6 bases at J, with 13 bases between. The CDR3 spans 13 residues. CDR1 and CDR2 (germline): SGHTA, FQGNSA. The CDR3 sequence: CASTPLPRNEQFF. The CDR3 DNA is TGTGCCAGCACACCCTTGCCACGCAATGAGCAGTTCTTC.

This clonotype appeared many times. V gene TRBV12-3 or TRBV12-4 combines with J gene TRBJ2-7; a weak D match, TRBD2 (5 bases). This CDR3 has 13 amino acids. V dropped 5 bases and J dropped 2 bases, with 10 bases sitting between them. The CDR3, as DNA: TGTGCCAGCAGTCCCCCGGGAACCTACGAGCAGTACTTC. Translation gives CASSPPGTYEQYF.

This clonotype has just a few counts. The chain combines TRBV7-8 with TRBJ2-5; TRBD2 aligns across 12 bases. The junction had 13 bases not matched to a gene; V was cut back by 3 bases and J by 5 bases. Germline assignment: CDR1 SGHVS and CDR2 FQNEAQ. This CDR3 has 18 residues. The CDR3 loop reads CASSFLGLAGSLFETQYF. The CDR3 bases are TGTGCCAGCAGCTTTCTAGGACTAGCGGGGTCTCTCTTTGAGACCCAGTACTTC.

The chain couples TRBV12-3 or TRBV12-4 to TRBJ2-5; D call uncertain. V lost 6 bases and J lost 2, with 13 bases in between. The CDR3 length is 14 residues. The CDR3 protein is CASRAKYPQETQYF. Written as DNA, the CDR3 is TGTGCCAGCAGGGCGAAGTATCCACAAGAGACCCAGTACTTC.

The table lists this clonotype with a few counts. V and J are TRBV12-3 or TRBV12-4 and TRBJ2-1; 7 nucleotides match TRBD2. Trimming cost V 6 bases and J 7 bases; bases outside gene matches: 12. The CDR3 loop spans 15 amino acids. The CDR3 region is CASSPGAGIRNEQFF. The CDR3 DNA follows: TGTGCCAGCAGCCCTGGAGCGGGAATTAGAAATGAGCAGTTCTTC.

The CDR3 reads CASSSGTVLTEQYF. For the CDR3, the DNA is TGTGCCAGCAGCTCCGGGACAGTCCTCACCGAGCAGTACTTC. The chain is built from TRBV6-1 and TRBJ2-7; 7 nucleotides agree with TRBD1. This CDR3 comprises 14 residues. J lost 6 bases, V lost 6 bases, and 11 bases had no gene match. Germline V lookup: CDR1 MNHNS, CDR2 SASEGT.

This clonotype occurred a few times. This chain joins TRBV11-1 and TRBJ1-1, with TRBD1 identical over 9 bases. The V segment lost 7 bases and the J segment 5 bases; nucleotides outside the gene matches: 26. The CDR3 consists of 20 residues. Looked up from germline, CDR1 is SGHAT and CDR2 is FQDESV (reference sequence). The CDR3: CASTGEGTGSPNSVGTEAFF. For the CDR3, the DNA is TGTGCCAGCACCGGAGAGGGGACAGGGTCTCCGAATTCCGTAGGTACTGAAGCTTTCTTT.

V and J are TRBV6-1 and TRBJ2-5, with TRBD2 identical over 8 bases. Germline CDR1 MNHNS, CDR2 SASEGT. The CDR3 loop spans 15 amino acids. V lost 6 bases to trimming and J lost 2 bases; unmatched junction nucleotides: 8. The CDR3, as DNA: TGTGCCAGCAGGAGACTTAGCGGGGTACAAGAGACCCAGTACTTC. Translated: CASRRLSGVQETQYF.

This clonotype was seen only a few times. The gene calls are TRBV20-1 and TRBJ2-1; 10 positions agree with TRBD2. Germline V gives CDR1 DFQATT, CDR2 SNEGSKA (reference sequence). The CDR3 contains 15 residues. V was clipped by 3 bases and J by 4 bases; unmatched bases: 6. CDR3 in amino acids: CSASRLAGVYNEQFF. As DNA, the CDR3 is TGCAGTGCTAGTCGGCTAGCGGGGGTTTACAATGAGCAGTTCTTC.

V usage is TRBV11-2 and J usage is TRBJ2-7; D may match TRBD1 or TRBD2 (5 bases each). Trimming took off 4 bases at V and 2 bases at J, with 24 bases between the two ends. Germline V gene sequence: CDR1 SGHAT, CDR2 FQNNGV. This CDR3 has 18 residues. This CDR3 is CASSSPGRRADTPYEQYF. CDR3 bases: TGTGCCAGCAGCTCACCGGGGCGCAGGGCGGACACCCCCTACGAGCAGTACTTC.

In its sample, this clonotype was seen many times. The V and J genes are TRBV29-1 and TRBJ2-5; D may correspond to TRBD1 or TRBD2 (6 bases each). Germline V CDR1 and CDR2: SQVTM, ANQGSEA. The V gene lost 4 bases and the J gene lost 5 bases, with 14 bases spanning the gap. The CDR3 is 13 amino acids. CDR3 coding DNA: TGCAGCGTTGTTCCCCGGGGGCCGGAGACCCAGTACTTC. This sequence encodes CSVVPRGPETQYF.

This clonotype was detected only a few times. The gene calls are TRBV3-1 and TRBJ2-5; no reliable D call. The CDR3 totals 11 residues. Germline V gives CDR1 LGHDT, CDR2 YNNKEL (reference sequence). Between the trimmed V and J ends, which lost 7 bases and 4 bases, there was a span of 7 bases. The CDR3 sequence is CASMKGETQYF. The CDR3 region has the DNA TGTGCCAGCATGAAAGGAGAGACCCAGTACTTC.

The chain is built from TRBV20-1 and TRBJ1-2, with D possibly TRBD1 on 6 matching bases. Germline CDR1 is DFQATT and CDR2 is SNEGSKA (reference sequence). Trimming took 2 bases from V and 2 from J, leaving 9 bases between them. The CDR3 loop spans 13 amino acids. DNA for the CDR3: TGCAGTGCTAGAAGGGGGAACAACTATGGCTACACCTTC. It is translated as CSARRGNNYGYTF.

The chain is built from TRBV12-3 or TRBV12-4 and TRBJ2-7; D assignment may be TRBD1 or TRBD2 (7 bases each). CDR3 size: 14 residues. The ends were cut back, 6 bases at V and 2 bases at J, with 14 bases in the middle. The chain's CDR3 is CASSPGGVAYEQYF. The CDR3 nucleotides are TGTGCCAGCAGCCCAGGGGGGGTCGCCTACGAGCAGTACTTC.

The chain is built from TRBV5-1 and TRBJ2-2; D gene unclear. The CDR3 is 15 residues long. Looked up from germline, CDR1 is SGHRS and CDR2 is YFSETQ. Trimming stripped 0 bases from V and 4 bases from J, with 10 bases between. CDR3 loop: CASSLEAESTGELFF. The CDR3 coding sequence is TGCGCCAGCAGCTTGGAGGCGGAGAGCACCGGGGAGCTGTTTTTT.

This clonotype was observed a few times. The J gene is TRBJ2-2, the V gene TRBV12-3 or TRBV12-4; perhaps TRBD1 as D (5 bases). The CDR3 is 14 amino acids. V lost 7 bases and J 0 bases, leaving 9 bases between the germline ends. Here the CDR3 DNA reads TGTGCCAGCATTGACAGCGCGAACACCGGGGAGCTGTTTTTT. Protein sequence: CASIDSANTGELFF.

This clonotype turned up a few times. The rearrangement links TRBV6-5 to TRBJ2-5; D uncertain. V was trimmed by 2 bases and J by 2 bases, leaving 6 bases between them. CDR1 is MNHEY and CDR2 is SVGAGI in the germline V gene. The CDR3 has 13 residues. In DNA form, the CDR3 reads TGTGCCAGCAGTTACAACAGACAAGAGACCCAGTACTTC. The encoded protein is CASSYNRQETQYF.

J is TRBJ2-3 and V is TRBV4-1; 9 bases map to TRBD2. Trimming at V came to 0 bases and at J to 9 bases, leaving 16 bases not matched to a gene. The length of the CDR3 is 18 residues. The germline V gene encodes CDR1 MGHRA and CDR2 YSYEKL. The CDR3 DNA is TGCGCCAGCAGCCAAGACCCCCGTCTAGCGGGGCCCCTAAGGACGCAGTATTTT. This translates into CASSQDPRLAGPLRTQYF.

The gene calls are TRBV5-8 and TRBJ2-5; D may be TRBD1 (5 bases). The CDR3 totals 15 residues. The germline gives CDR1 SGHTS, CDR2 YDEGEE. V was cut by 0 bases and J by 5 bases, with 14 bases left in between. Written as DNA, the CDR3 is TGTGCCAGCAGCTTGGAAGGATCAGGGTTGGAGACCCAGTACTTC. Its translation: CASSLEGSGLETQYF.